These 21 T cell receptor beta chains were sequenced from one sample in a study of response to subunit inactivated influenza vaccine. TCRdb reprocessed the RT-PCR reads with MiXCR, giving one entry per CDR3 protein. The sample lists around 480,000 distinct CDR3 sequences; more than 15% were seen once. The sample in question was CD4+ T cells sorted from PBMCs, obtained less than 30 months after vaccination. The receptors shown here come from a man aged 50-75 years who received an inactivated influenza vaccine.

This clonotype was found a few times. The chain uses TRBV29-1 and TRBJ2-7; D is possibly TRBD2 (6 bases). V lost 7 bases, J lost 2 bases, and 15 bases lay in between. Looked up from germline, CDR1 is SQVTM and CDR2 is ANQGSEA. The CDR3 is made up of 13 amino acids. CDR3 amino acids: CSARGGSPYEQYF. The CDR3 coding sequence is TGCAGCGCCCGGGGAGGCAGCCCCTACGAGCAGTACTTC.

This sequence joins TRBV10-3 and TRBJ2-1; TRBD1 or TRBD2 may be the D gene (5 bases each). Germline V gene lookup returns CDR1 ENHRY and CDR2 SYGVKD. The CDR3 contains 15 residues. Trimming shortened V by 10 bases and J by 0 bases, and 16 bases separated the two germline ends. The CDR3: CATSAPGPSYNEQFF. The CDR3 coding sequence is TGTGCCACCTCGGCGCCGGGGCCCTCCTACAATGAGCAGTTCTTC.

V is TRBV12-3 or TRBV12-4 and J is TRBJ1-4; 9 positions match TRBD1. V shed 6 bases, J shed 5 bases, and the junction held 10 bases outside the gene matches. The CDR3 is made up of 16 amino acids. CDR3 nucleotide sequence: TGTGCCAGCAGACCTAAACCCGGGACAGGGAATGAAAAACTGTTTTTT. Its protein product is CASRPKPGTGNEKLFF.

As concerns this clonotype: Mismatch with germline at one junction end may stem from a read error. The V and J genes are TRBV15 and TRBJ1-1; D uncertain. CDR1 and CDR2 (germline): LNHNV, YYDKDF (reference sequence). The CDR3 has 14 amino acids. The CDR3 sequence: CATGRSPRPDEAFF. The CDR3 bases are TGTGCCACCGGCAGATCACCGCGACCAGATGAAGCTTTCTTT. Looking up the rest from reference TRBV15 and TRBJ1-1 gives the full variable domain: DAMVIQNPRYQVTQFGKPVTLSCSQTLNHNVMYWYQQKSSQAPKLLFHYYDKDFNNEADTPDNFQSRRPNTSFCFLDIRSPGLGDTAMYLCATGRSPRPDEAFFGQGTRLTVV.

This clonotype was seen only a few times. In DNA form, the CDR3 reads TGTGCCAGCAGCTTAGCACTGAGCTACAATGAGCAGTTCTTC. Translation gives CASSLALSYNEQFF. The chain employs TRBV7-8 and TRBJ2-1; D is uncertain. This CDR3 spans 14 amino acids. Deletions cut 0 bases from V and 3 bases from J, with 6 bases between. The germline CDR1 and CDR2 sequences are SGHVS and FQNEAQ.

This clonotype was recorded a few times. J is TRBJ2-2 and V is TRBV12-5; D is unclear. V gave up 3 bases and J gave up 6 bases, with 8 bases separating them. CDR1 and CDR2 (germline): LGHNT, FRNRAP. This CDR3 region has 13 residues. The CDR3 spells CASGFEGPGELFF. The DNA of the CDR3 is TGTGCTAGTGGTTTTGAAGGGCCCGGGGAGCTGTTTTTT.

The chain has TRBV3-1 and TRBJ1-1, with a possible D match to TRBD1 (5 bases). Germline CDR1 and CDR2: LGHDT and YNNKEL (reference sequence). The CDR3 has 14 amino acids. V was shortened by 4 bases and J by 4 bases, with 13 bases between the two germline ends. CDR3 protein: CASSLVQGGTEAFF. In DNA, the CDR3 is TGTGCCAGCAGCCTCGTCCAGGGAGGCACTGAAGCTTTCTTT. Full variable domain (outside the CDR3, taken from reference TRBV3-1 and TRBJ1-1): DTAVSQTPKYLVTQMGNDKSIKCEQNLGHDTMYWYKQDSKKFLKIMFSYNNKELIINETVPNRFSPKSPDKAHLNLHINSLELGDSAVYFCASSLVQGGTEAFFGQGTRLTVV.

V gene TRBV12-3 or TRBV12-4 combines with J gene TRBJ2-3; no firm D call. The CDR3 is 17 amino acids. Trimming pared 3 bases from V and 0 bases from J, leaving 16 bases between. CDR3 residues: CASSFGVGRSSTDTQYF. CDR3 bases: TGTGCCAGCAGTTTCGGCGTCGGTCGGTCTAGCACAGATACGCAGTATTTT.

This rearrangement joins TRBV3-1 to TRBJ1-3; no definite D call. The germline CDR1 and CDR2 sequences are LGHDT and YNNKEL (reference sequence). The V gene lost 1 base and the J gene lost 2 bases, with 12 bases spanning the gap. This CDR3 contains 16 residues. CDR3: CASSQVRSRTGNTIYF. The CDR3 nucleotides are TGTGCCAGCAGCCAAGTCCGCTCTAGGACTGGAAACACCATATATTTT.

This clonotype has a handful of counts. The V gene is TRBV14, the J gene TRBJ2-3; TRBD1 might be the D (6 bases). V lost 4 bases to trimming and J lost 8 bases, with 16 bases between them. Germline CDR1 is SGHDN and CDR2 is FVKESK. The CDR3 runs to 14 residues. CDR3 sequence reads: CASSRASLRGTQYF. The CDR3 DNA follows: TGTGCCAGCAGCCGGGCGTCCCTCAGGGGTACGCAGTATTTT.

This clonotype was picked up a small number of times. The rearrangement links TRBV6-2 or TRBV6-3 to TRBJ2-7; tentatively, D is TRBD2 (5 bases). CDR3 length equals 13 residues. Germline-derived CDR1 and CDR2 are MNHEY and SVGEGT. V shed 5 bases and J shed 8 bases, with 16 bases lying between them. The CDR3: CASSLGIGGQQYF. The CDR3 bases are TGTGCCAGCAGTCTCGGGATAGGAGGCCAGCAGTACTTC.

The gene calls are TRBV12-3 or TRBV12-4 and TRBJ2-5; D tentatively fits TRBD1 or TRBD2 (5 bases each). The CDR3 consists of 14 residues. V lost 6 bases, J lost 1 base, and 12 bases lay in between. CDR3 protein: CASRAGTLQETQYF. The CDR3 nucleotides are TGTGCCAGCAGAGCCGGGACCCTCCAAGAGACCCAGTACTTC.

The rearrangement links TRBV20-1 to TRBJ1-2; no clear D. Trimming removed 4 bases from V and 0 bases from J, with 6 bases in between. This CDR3 contains 12 residues. From germline, CDR1 is DFQATT and CDR2 SNEGSKA (reference sequence). This CDR3 is CSATIANYGYTF. The DNA of the CDR3 is TGCAGTGCTACAATAGCTAACTATGGCTACACCTTC.

This chain connects TRBV19 to TRBJ1-2, with D perhaps TRBD1 (5 bases). This CDR3 has 15 residues. Between the trimmed V and J ends, which lost 4 bases and 2 bases, there was a span of 14 bases. CDR1 and CDR2 from the germline V gene are LNHDA and SQIVND (reference sequence). The CDR3 DNA reads TGTGCCAGTAGTACGAACAGGATGCGGAACTATGGCTACACCTTC. This sequence encodes CASSTNRMRNYGYTF. Complete variable domain (other parts from reference TRBV19 and TRBJ1-2): DGGITQSPKYLFRKEGQNVTLSCEQNLNHDAMYWYRQDPGQGLRLIYYSQIVNDFQKGDIAEGYSVSREKKESFPLTVTSAQKNPTAFYLCASSTNRMRNYGYTFGSGTRLTVV.

Turning to this clonotype: A much larger clone differs by one base, so this may be a read error. The V gene is TRBV3-1, the J gene TRBJ1-4, with D perhaps matching TRBD1 (5 bases). Germline loops: CDR1 LGHDT, CDR2 YNNKEL (reference sequence). The CDR3 has 16 residues. CDR3 amino acids: CASSQRGAGANEKLIF. CDR3 bases: TGTGCCAGCAGCCAACGCGGGGCGGGAGCTAATGAAAAACTGATTTTT.

This clonotype has a handful of counts. The chain recombines TRBV20-1 with TRBJ1-5; TRBD1 matches 7 bases. The CDR3 has 12 amino acids. Per the germline V gene, CDR1 is DFQATT and CDR2 is SNEGSKA (reference sequence). V lost 8 bases and J lost 9; bases outside the gene matches: 10. CDR3 in DNA: TGCAGTACAAGGACAGGCGTTGGGCCCCAGCATTTT. This encodes CSTRTGVGPQHF.

This clonotype was found a few times. The gene calls are TRBV6-1 and TRBJ2-1; TRBD2 might be the D (6 bases). In germline, CDR1 is MNHNS, CDR2 SASEGT. Trimming took 8 bases from V and 4 from J, leaving 18 bases between them. This CDR3 has 15 residues. This CDR3 reads CASEREAGIYNEQFF. CDR3 coding DNA: TGTGCCAGCGAAAGGGAGGCAGGGATATACAATGAGCAGTTCTTC.

This clonotype was detected a few times. The rearrangement joins TRBV5-1 to TRBJ1-6; D gene uncertain. CDR1 and CDR2 (germline): SGHRS, YFSETQ. The CDR3 extends over 13 amino acids. V lost 0 bases, J lost 7 bases, and 5 bases lay in between. The CDR3 DNA is TGCGCCAGCAGCTTGGTTGGGAATTCACCCCTCCACTTT. This encodes CASSLVGNSPLHF.

The gene calls are TRBV5-1 and TRBJ2-7, with 9 bases matching TRBD1. This CDR3 is 16 amino acids long. Germline trimming cut 2 bases from V and 1 base from J; bases unmatched to any gene: 7. Germline lookup yields CDR1 SGHRS and CDR2 YFSETQ. In nucleotides, the CDR3 is TGCGCCAGCAGCTTTGGAATTGGACAGGGGTCCTACGAGCAGTACTTC. Its protein product is CASSFGIGQGSYEQYF.

The genes are TRBV6-1 and TRBJ1-4, with D uncertain. Germline CDR1 and CDR2: MNHNS and SASEGT. The CDR3 has 14 residues. With 5 bases removed from V and 7 bases from J, the gap between germline ends came to 14 bases. The chain's CDR3 is CASSPRVSGEKLFF. CDR3 DNA: TGTGCCAGCAGTCCAAGGGTGTCGGGTGAAAAACTGTTTTTT.

This sequence joins TRBV4-2 and TRBJ2-1; D possibly matches TRBD1 or TRBD2 (6 bases each). Deletions cut 0 bases from V and 4 bases from J, with 13 bases between. The germline gives CDR1 LGHNA, CDR2 YNFKEQ. The CDR3 consists of 16 residues. The CDR3 region has the DNA TGTGCCAGCAGCCAAGAACGACTAGGGGGTTACAATGAGCAGTTCTTC. This encodes CASSQERLGGYNEQFF.